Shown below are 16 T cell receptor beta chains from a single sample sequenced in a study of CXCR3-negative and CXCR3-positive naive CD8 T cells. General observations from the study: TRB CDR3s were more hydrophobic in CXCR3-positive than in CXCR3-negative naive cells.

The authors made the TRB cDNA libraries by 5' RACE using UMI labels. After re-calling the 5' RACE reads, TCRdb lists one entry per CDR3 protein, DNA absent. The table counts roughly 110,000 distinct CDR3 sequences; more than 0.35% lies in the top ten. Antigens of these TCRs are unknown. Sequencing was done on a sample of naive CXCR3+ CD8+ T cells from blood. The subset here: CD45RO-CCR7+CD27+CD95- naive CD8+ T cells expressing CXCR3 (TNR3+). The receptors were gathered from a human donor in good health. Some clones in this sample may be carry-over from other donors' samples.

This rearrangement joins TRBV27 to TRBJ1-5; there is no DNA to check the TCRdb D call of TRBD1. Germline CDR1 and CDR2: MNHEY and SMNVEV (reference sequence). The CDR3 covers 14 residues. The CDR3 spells CASSPNRGYQPQHF.

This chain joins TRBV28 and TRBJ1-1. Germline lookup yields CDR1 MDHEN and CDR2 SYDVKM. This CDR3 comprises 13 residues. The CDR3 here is CASSPAADTEAFF. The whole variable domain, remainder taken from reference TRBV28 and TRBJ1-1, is DVKVTQSSRYLVKRTGEKVFLECVQDMDHENMFWYRQDPGLGLRLIYFSYDVKMKEKGDIPEGYSVSREKKERFSLILESASTNQTSMYLCASSPAADTEAFFGQGTRLTVV.

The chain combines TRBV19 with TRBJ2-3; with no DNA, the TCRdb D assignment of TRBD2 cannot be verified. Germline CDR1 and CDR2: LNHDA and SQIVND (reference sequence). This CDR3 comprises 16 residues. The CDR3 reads CASSIGEGWGTDTQYF.

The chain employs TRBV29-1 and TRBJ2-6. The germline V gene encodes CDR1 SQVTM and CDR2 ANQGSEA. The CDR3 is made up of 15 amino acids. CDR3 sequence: CSVEEGSTGANVLTF.

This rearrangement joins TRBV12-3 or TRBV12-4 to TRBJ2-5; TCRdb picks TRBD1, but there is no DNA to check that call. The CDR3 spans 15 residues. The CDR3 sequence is CASRPGTGVQETQYF.

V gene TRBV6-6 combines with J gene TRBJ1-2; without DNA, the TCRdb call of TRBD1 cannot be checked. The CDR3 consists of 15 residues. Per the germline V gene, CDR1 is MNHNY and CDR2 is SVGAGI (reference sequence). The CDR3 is CASSYSGQGADGYTF.

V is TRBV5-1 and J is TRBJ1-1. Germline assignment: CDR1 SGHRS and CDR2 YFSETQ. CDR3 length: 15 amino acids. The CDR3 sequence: CASSLSRELNTEAFF.

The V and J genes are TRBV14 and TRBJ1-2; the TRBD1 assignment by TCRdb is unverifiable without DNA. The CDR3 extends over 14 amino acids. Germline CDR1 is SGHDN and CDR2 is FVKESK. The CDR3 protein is CASSQDVGVYGYTF.

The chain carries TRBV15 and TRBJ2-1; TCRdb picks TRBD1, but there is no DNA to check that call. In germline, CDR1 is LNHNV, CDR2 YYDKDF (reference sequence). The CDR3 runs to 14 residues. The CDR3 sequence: CATSILQGNNEQFF.

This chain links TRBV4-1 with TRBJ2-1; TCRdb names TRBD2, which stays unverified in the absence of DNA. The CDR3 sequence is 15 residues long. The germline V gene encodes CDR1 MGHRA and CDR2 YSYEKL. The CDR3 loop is CASSQEWRGGDEQFF.

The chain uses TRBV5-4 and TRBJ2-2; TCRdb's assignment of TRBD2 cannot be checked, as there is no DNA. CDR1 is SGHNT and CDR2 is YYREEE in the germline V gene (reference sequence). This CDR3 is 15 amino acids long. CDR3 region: CASSPGTSGPGELFF.

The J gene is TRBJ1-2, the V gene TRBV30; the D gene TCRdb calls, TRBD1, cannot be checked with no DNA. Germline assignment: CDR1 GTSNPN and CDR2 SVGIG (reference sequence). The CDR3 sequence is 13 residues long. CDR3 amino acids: CACPGQGHYGYTF. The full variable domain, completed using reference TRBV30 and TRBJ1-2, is SQTIHQWPATLVQPVGSPLSLECTVEGTSNPNLYWYRQAAGRGLQLLFYSVGIGQISSEVPQNLSASRPQDRQFILSSKKLLLSDSGFYLCACPGQGHYGYTFGSGTRLTVV.

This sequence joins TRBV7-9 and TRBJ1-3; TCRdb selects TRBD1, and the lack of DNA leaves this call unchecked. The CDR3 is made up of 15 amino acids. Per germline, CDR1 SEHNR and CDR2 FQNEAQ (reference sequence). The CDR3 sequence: CASSLAPDSGNTIYF. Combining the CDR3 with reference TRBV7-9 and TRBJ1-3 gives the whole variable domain DTGVSQNPRHKITKRGQNVTFRCDPISEHNRLYWYRQTLGQGPEFLTYFQNEAQLEKSRLLSDRFSAERPKGSFSTLEIQRTEQGDSAMYLCASSLAPDSGNTIYFGEGSWLTVV.

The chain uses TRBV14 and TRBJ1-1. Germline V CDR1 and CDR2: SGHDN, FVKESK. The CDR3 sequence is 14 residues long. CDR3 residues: CASSQFTIAAEAFF.

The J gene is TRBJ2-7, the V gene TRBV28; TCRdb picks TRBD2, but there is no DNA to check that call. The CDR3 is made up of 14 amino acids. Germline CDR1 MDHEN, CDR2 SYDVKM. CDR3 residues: CASSSLDISYEQYF.

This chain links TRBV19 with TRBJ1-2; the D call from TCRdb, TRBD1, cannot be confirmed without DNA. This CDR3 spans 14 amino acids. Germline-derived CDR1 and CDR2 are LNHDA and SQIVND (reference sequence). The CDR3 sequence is CASTVGGSNYGYTF.